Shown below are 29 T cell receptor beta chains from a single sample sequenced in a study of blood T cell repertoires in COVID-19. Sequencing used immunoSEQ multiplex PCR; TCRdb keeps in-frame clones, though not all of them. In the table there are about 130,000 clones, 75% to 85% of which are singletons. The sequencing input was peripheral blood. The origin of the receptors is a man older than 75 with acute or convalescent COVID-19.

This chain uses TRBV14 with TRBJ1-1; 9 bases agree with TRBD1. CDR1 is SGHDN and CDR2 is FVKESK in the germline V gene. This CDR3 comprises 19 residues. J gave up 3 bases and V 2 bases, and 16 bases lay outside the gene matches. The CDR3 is CASSQTYGTGRPRDTEAFF. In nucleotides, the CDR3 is TGTGCCAGCAGCCAAACGTATGGGACAGGGAGGCCAAGGGACACTGAAGCTTTCTTT.

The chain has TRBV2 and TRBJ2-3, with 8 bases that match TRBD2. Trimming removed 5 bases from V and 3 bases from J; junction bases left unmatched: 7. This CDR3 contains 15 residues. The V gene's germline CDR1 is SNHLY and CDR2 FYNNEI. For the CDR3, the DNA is TGTGCCAGCAGTAGACGGGGGGGTTGGACAGATACGCAGTATTTT. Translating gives CASSRRGGWTDTQYF. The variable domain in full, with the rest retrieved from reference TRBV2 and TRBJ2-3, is EPEVTQTPSHQVTQMGQEVILRCVPISNHLYFYWYRQILGQKVEFLVSFYNNEISEKSEIFDDQFSVERPDGSNFTLKIRSTKLEDSAMYFCASSRRGGWTDTQYFGPGTRLTVL.

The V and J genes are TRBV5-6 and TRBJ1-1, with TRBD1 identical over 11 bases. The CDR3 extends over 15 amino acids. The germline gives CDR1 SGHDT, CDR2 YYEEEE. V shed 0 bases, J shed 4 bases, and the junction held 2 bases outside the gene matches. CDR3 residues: CASSLVGQGGTEAFF. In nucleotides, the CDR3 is TGTGCCAGCAGCTTGGTGGGACAGGGGGGCACTGAAGCTTTCTTT.

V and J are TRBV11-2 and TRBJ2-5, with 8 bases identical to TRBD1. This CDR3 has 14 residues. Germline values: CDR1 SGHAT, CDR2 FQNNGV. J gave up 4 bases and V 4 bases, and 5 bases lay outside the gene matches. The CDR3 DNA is TGTGCCAGCAGCTCGAGGACAGGGCGAGAGACCCAGTACTTC. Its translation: CASSSRTGRETQYF.

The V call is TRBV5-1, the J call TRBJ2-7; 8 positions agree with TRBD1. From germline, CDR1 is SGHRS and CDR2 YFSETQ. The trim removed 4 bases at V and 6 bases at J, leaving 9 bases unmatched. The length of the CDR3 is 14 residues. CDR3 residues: CASSAGQGHSEQYF. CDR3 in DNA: TGCGCCAGCAGCGCTGGACAGGGTCATAGCGAGCAGTACTTC.

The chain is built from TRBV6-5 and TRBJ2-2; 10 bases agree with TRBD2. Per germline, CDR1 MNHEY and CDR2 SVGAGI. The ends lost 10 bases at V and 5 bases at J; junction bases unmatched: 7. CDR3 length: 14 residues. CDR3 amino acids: CATASGGKTGELFF. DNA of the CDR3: TGTGCCACCGCTAGCGGGGGTAAAACCGGGGAGCTGTTTTTT.

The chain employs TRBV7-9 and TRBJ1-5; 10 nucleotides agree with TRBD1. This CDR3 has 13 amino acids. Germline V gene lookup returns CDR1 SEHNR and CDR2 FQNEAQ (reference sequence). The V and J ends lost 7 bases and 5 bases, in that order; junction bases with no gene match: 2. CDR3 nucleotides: TGTGCCAGCACCGGGACAGGGGATCAGCCCCAGCATTTT. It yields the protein CASTGTGDQPQHF.

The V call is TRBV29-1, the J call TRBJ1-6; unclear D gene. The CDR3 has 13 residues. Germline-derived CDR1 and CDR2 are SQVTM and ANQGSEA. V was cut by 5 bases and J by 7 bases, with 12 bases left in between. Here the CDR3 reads CSVREFGNSPLHF. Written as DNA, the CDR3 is TGCAGCGTTCGGGAGTTCGGGAATTCACCCCTCCACTTT.

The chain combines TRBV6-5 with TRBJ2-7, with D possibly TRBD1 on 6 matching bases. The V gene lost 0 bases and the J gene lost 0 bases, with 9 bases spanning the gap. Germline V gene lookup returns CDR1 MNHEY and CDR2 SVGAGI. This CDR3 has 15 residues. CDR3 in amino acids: CASSYSRQDSYEQYF. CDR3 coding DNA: TGTGCCAGCAGTTACTCAAGACAGGACTCCTACGAGCAGTACTTC.

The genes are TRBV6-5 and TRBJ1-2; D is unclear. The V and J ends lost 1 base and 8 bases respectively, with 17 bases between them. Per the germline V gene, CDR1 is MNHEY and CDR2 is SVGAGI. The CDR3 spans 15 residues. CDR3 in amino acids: CASSYYGGNYGGYTF. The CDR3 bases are TGTGCCAGCAGTTACTACGGCGGTAACTATGGCGGCTACACCTTC.

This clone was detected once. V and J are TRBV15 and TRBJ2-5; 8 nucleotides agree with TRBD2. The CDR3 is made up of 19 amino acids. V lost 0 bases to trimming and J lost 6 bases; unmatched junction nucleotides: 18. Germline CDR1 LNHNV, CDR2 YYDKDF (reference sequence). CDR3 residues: CATSRDSGGPGLFSKTQYF. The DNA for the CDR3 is TGTGCCACCAGCAGAGATTCGGGGGGGCCAGGGTTATTTAGTAAGACCCAGTACTTC.

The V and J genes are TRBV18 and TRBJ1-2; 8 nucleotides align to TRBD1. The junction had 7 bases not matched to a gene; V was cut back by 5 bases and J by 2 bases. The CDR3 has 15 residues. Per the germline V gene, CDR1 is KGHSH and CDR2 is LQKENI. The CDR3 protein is CASSSSTGENYGYTF. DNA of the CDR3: TGTGCCAGCTCATCTTCGACAGGGGAGAACTATGGCTACACCTTC.

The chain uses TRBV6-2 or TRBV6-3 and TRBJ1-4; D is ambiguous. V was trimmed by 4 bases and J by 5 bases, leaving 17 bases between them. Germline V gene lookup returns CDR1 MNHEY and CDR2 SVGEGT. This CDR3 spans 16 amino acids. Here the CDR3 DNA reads TGTGCCAGCAGTTCCGGCCCCCGAGCGGTGAATGAAAAACTGTTTTTT. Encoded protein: CASSSGPRAVNEKLFF.

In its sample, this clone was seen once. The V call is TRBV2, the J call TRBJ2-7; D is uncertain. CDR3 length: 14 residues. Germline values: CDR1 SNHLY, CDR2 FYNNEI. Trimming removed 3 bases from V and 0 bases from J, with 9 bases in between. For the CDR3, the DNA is TGTGCCAGCAGTGATGTTGTCTACTCCTACGAGCAGTACTTC. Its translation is CASSDVVYSYEQYF.

CDR3: CASSQDRYQETQYF. In nucleotides, the CDR3 is TGTGCCAGCAGCCAGGACAGGTACCAAGAGACCCAGTACTTC. The chain combines TRBV7-9 with TRBJ2-5, with 7 positions matching TRBD1. Germline trimming cut 5 bases from V and 0 bases from J; bases unmatched to any gene: 3. CDR1 SEHNR and CDR2 FQNEAQ come from the germline V gene (reference sequence). The CDR3 consists of 14 residues.

Written as DNA, the CDR3 is TGTGCCAGCAGCGTTTATCCTTGGGGAGAGAGAGATACGCAGTATTTT. Translation gives CASSVYPWGERDTQYF. The chain carries TRBV21-1 and TRBJ2-3; the table's D call, TRBD2, was not checked against the DNA. TRBV21-1 is flagged as a pseudogene. CDR3 length: 16 amino acids.

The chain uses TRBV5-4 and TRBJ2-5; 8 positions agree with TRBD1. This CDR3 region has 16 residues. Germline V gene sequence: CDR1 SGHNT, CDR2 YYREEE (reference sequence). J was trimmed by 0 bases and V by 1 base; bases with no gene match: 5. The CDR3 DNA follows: TGTGCCAGCAGCTTGCGGTCAGGGGGCAACCAAGAGACCCAGTACTTC. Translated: CASSLRSGGNQETQYF.

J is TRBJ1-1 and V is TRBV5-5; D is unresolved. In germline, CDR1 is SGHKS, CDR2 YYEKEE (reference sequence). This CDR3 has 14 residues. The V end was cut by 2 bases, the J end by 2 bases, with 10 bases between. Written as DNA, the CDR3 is TGTGCCAGCAGCTTTAGCCCGGCAAACACTGAAGCTTTCTTT. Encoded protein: CASSFSPANTEAFF.

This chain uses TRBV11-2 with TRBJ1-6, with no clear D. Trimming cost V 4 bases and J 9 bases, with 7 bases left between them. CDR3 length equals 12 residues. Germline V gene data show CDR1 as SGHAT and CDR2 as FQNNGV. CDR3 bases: TGTGCCAGCAGCTCGGCAGGTTCACCCCTCCACTTT. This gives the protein CASSSAGSPLHF.

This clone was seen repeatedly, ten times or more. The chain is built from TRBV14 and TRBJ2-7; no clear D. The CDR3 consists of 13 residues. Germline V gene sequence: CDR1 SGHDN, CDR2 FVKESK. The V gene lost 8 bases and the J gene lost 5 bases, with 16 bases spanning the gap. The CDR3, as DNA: TGTGCCAGCCAATCTTACGGGTCCAACGAGCAGTACTTC. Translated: CASQSYGSNEQYF. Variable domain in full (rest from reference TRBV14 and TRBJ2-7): EAGVTQFPSHSVIEKGQTVTLRCDPISGHDNLYWYRRVMGKEIKFLLHFVKESKQDESGMPNNRFLAERTGGTYSTLKVQPAELEDSGVYFCASQSYGSNEQYFGPGTRLTVT.

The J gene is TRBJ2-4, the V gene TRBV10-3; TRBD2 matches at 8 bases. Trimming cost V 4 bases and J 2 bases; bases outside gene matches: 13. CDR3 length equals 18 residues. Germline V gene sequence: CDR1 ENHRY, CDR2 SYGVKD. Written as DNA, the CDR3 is TGTGCCATCAGTGGTCCGTTGGCGGGGGGCGCATCCAAAAACATTCAGTACTTC. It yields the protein CAISGPLAGGASKNIQYF.

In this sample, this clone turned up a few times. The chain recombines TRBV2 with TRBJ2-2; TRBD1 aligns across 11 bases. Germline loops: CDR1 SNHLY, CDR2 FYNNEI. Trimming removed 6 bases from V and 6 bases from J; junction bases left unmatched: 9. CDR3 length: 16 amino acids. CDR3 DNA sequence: TGTGCCAGCAGCGCGGGACAGGGGGAGGGCTCCGGGGAGCTGTTTTTT. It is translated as CASSAGQGEGSGELFF.

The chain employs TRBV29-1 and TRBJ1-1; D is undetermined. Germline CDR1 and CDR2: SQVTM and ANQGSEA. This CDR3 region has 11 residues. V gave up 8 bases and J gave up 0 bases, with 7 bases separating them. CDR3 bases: TGCAGCTCCCGGGTGAACACTGAAGCTTTCTTT. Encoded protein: CSSRVNTEAFF.

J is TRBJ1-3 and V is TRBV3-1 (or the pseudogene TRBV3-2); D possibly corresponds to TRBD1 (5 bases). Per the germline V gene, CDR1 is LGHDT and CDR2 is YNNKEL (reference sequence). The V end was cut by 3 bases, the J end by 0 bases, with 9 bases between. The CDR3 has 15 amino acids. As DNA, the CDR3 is TGTGCCAGCAGCCAGGACATAAACTCTGGAAACACCATATATTTT. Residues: CASSQDINSGNTIYF.

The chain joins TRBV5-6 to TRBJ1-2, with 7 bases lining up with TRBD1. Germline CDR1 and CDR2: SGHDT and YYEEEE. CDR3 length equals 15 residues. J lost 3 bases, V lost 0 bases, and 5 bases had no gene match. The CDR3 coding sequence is TGTGCCAGCAGCTTGGAGACAGGGTGGGACTATGGCTACACCTTC. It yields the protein CASSLETGWDYGYTF.

The CDR3 DNA is TGTGCCAGCAGCCCCGGGTGGGCCTACGAGCAGTACTTC. Its translation is CASSPGWAYEQYF. The rearrangement uses TRBV7-8 and TRBJ2-7, with D uncertain. CDR3 length equals 13 residues. Germline lookup yields CDR1 SGHVS and CDR2 FQNEAQ. V was trimmed by 5 bases and J by 2 bases, leaving 10 bases between them.

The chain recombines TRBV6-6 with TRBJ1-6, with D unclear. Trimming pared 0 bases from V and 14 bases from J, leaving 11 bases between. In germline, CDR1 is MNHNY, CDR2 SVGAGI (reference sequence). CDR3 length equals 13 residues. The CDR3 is CASSYSAAGTLHF. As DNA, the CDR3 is TGTGCCAGCAGTTACTCGGCGGCCGGGACCCTCCACTTT.

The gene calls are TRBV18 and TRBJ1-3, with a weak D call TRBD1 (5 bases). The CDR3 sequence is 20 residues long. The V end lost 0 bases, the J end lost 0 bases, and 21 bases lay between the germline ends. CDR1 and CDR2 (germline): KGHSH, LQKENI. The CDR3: CASSPPNAGGLLRSGNTIYF. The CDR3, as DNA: TGTGCCAGCTCACCACCAAACGCCGGGGGTTTACTTCGCTCTGGAAACACCATATATTTT.

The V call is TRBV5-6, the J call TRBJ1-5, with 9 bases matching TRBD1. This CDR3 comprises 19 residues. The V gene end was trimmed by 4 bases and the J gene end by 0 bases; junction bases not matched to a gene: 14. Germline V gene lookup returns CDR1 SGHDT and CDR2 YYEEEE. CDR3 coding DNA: TGTGCCAGCAGCCGATACAGGGGGCCTTCGTGGGATAGCAATCAGCCCCAGCATTTT. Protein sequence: CASSRYRGPSWDSNQPQHF.